This T cell receptor (beta chain) comes out of a study of blood T cell repertoires in COVID-19. In the study overall: In Cohort 3, a recovered donor had either two negative PCRs, clearance, or symptom resolution.

The protocol was immunoSEQ multiplex PCR, while the TCRdb copy is restricted to in-frame clones and leaves out a portion. The sample records some 200,000 clones, about nine tenths being singletons. Trimming took off 0 bases at V and 2 bases at J, with 14 bases between the two ends. Germline V lookup: CDR1 SGHAT, CDR2 FQNNGV. The CDR3 has 18 amino acids. The chain uses TRBV11-2 and TRBJ1-6; D possibly corresponds to TRBD1 (5 bases). The sequenced material came from PBMCs or T cells enriched from blood (not recorded which). The source of this sequence is a man younger than 45 in a cohort exposed to, infected with or recovered from COVID-19 (not recorded which). The CDR3 is CASSLEGWGRAYNSPLHF. As DNA, the CDR3 is TGTGCCAGCAGCTTAGAAGGATGGGGGAGGGCCTATAATTCACCCCTCCACTTT.